The 17 T cell receptor beta chains listed next were all sequenced from one sample in a study of identifying expanded T cells in peripheral blood. Sequencing was performed with immunoSEQ multiplex PCR; in TCRdb, only in-frame clones are kept and a portion is missing. Of approximately 83,000 clones in the sample, more than 75% were seen once. Input material: blood. The receptors derive from a person between 18 and 75 years old in good health.

This clone has a handful of counts. V and J are TRBV5-8 and TRBJ1-1; D might be TRBD1 (5 bases). The germline V gene has CDR1 SGHTS and CDR2 YDEGEE. V was cut by 4 bases and J by 10 bases, with 17 bases left in between. The CDR3 loop spans 13 amino acids. This CDR3 is CASSPGLPMGAFF. Written as DNA, the CDR3 is TGTGCCAGCAGCCCGGGACTTCCCATGGGAGCTTTCTTT. Drawing the rest from reference TRBV5-8 and TRBJ1-1, the complete variable domain is EAGVTQSPTHLIKTRGQQATLRCSPISGHTSVYWYQQALGLGLQFLLWYDEGEERNRGNFPPRFSGRQFPNYSSELNVNALELEDSALYLCASSPGLPMGAFFGQGTRLTVV.

The chain has TRBV7-2 and TRBJ2-1, with a weak D call TRBD1 (5 bases). V lost 2 bases and J lost 8, with 22 bases in between. The CDR3 totals 17 residues. The germline V gene encodes CDR1 SGHTA and CDR2 FQGNSA. The CDR3 DNA reads as TGTGCCAGCAGCTTAAAACGATGGACAAACGAATTCGATGAGCAGTTCTTC. Encoded protein: CASSLKRWTNEFDEQFF.

V is TRBV4-3 and J is TRBJ1-1; D is ambiguous. CDR3 size: 14 residues. From germline, CDR1 is LGHNA and CDR2 YSLEER. V was trimmed by 4 bases and J by 5 bases, leaving 14 bases between them. CDR3 nucleotides: TGCGCCAGCAGCCTCTCGTCCGGATCTACTGAAGCTTTCTTT. This gives the protein CASSLSSGSTEAFF.

In the case of this clone: This specimen includes other DNA sequences encoding the same CDR3. The chain couples TRBV19 to TRBJ2-3, with D possibly matching TRBD2 (6 bases). The ends were cut back, 3 bases at V and 5 bases at J, with 6 bases in the middle. Germline assignment: CDR1 LNHDA and CDR2 SQIVND (reference sequence). CDR3 length: 12 amino acids. The CDR3, as DNA: TGTGCCAGTAGTATCGGGGGAGATACGCAGTATTTT. As protein: CASSIGGDTQYF.

Details on this clone: At one end the junction does not follow the germline gene, possibly because of a read error. The chain couples TRBV7-2 to TRBJ1-5; no clear D gene. Germline V lookup: CDR1 SGHTA, CDR2 FQGNSA. CDR3 length: 13 residues. CDR3 residues: CASSRYQYQHQHF. In nucleotides, the CDR3 is TGTGCCAGCAGCCGTTACCAGTATCAGCACCAGCATTTT.

The chain is built from TRBV5-4 and TRBJ2-6, with 7 bases aligning to TRBD1. V lost 0 bases to trimming and J lost 0 bases; unmatched junction nucleotides: 12. CDR3 length: 20 amino acids. Looked up from germline, CDR1 is SGHNT and CDR2 is YYREEE (reference sequence). The CDR3 nucleotides read TGTGCCAGCAGCTTGGTGGATTCGGGACAGTCGCTCTCTGGGGCCAACGTCCTGACTTTC. This gives the protein CASSLVDSGQSLSGANVLTF.

The chain uses TRBV7-2 and TRBJ2-2; D unclear. Germline CDR1 reads SGHTA; CDR2 reads FQGNSA. The length of the CDR3 is 13 residues. The V end was cut by 7 bases, the J end by 5 bases, with 11 bases between. CDR3 DNA: TGTGCCAGCACCTCCGTCCAGACCGGGGAGCTGTTTTTT. Encoded protein: CASTSVQTGELFF. Combining the CDR3 with reference TRBV7-2 and TRBJ2-2 gives the whole variable domain GAGVSQSPSNKVTEKGKDVELRCDPISGHTALYWYRQSLGQGLEFLIYFQGNSAPDKSGLPSDRFSAERTGGSVSTLTIQRTQQEDSAVYLCASTSVQTGELFFGEGSRLTVL.

V is TRBV5-6 and J is TRBJ1-4; D not certain. Trimming removed 6 bases from V and 6 bases from J, with 9 bases in between. Germline CDR1 reads SGHDT; CDR2 reads YYEEEE. This CDR3 has 12 residues. The CDR3 region is CASTSMDEKLFF. The CDR3 DNA sequence: TGTGCCAGCACGTCAATGGATGAAAAACTGTTTTTT. Supplemented by reference TRBV5-6 and TRBJ1-4, the full variable domain reads DAGVTQSPTHLIKTRGQQVTLRCSPKSGHDTVSWYQQALGQGPQFIFQYYEEEERQRGNFPDRFSGHQFPNYSSELNVNALLLGDSALYLCASTSMDEKLFFGSGTQLSVL.

The chain carries TRBV28 and TRBJ2-2; D possibly matches TRBD1 or TRBD2 (6 bases each). The CDR3 extends over 15 amino acids. The V gene's germline CDR1 is MDHEN and CDR2 SYDVKM. Between the trimmed V and J ends, which lost 8 bases and 0 bases, there was a span of 13 bases. CDR3 region: CASFEGGANTGELFF. CDR3 DNA: TGTGCCAGCTTTGAGGGGGGCGCGAACACCGGGGAGCTGTTTTTT.

About this clone itself: Sequence at one end of the junction differs from germline and may be a read error. This chain joins TRBV4-3 and TRBJ2-2; D unclear. Looked up from germline, CDR1 is LGHNA and CDR2 is YSLEER. This CDR3 region has 17 residues. CDR3 nucleotides: TGCGCCAGCAGCCAAGAATATGACCGCTGGAACGCCGGGGAGCTGTTTTTT. This sequence encodes CASSQEYDRWNAGELFF.

The chain uses TRBV11-2 and TRBJ2-6; no reliable D call. The V and J ends lost 5 bases and 0 bases respectively, with 17 bases between them. CDR1 SGHAT and CDR2 FQNNGV come from the germline V gene. This CDR3 has 18 residues. CDR3: CASSPVRRVPSGANVLTF. CDR3 nucleotides: TGTGCCAGCAGCCCAGTCCGCCGGGTACCCTCTGGGGCCAACGTCCTGACTTTC.

The genes are TRBV19 and TRBJ2-2, with a possible D match to TRBD1 (5 bases). CDR1 and CDR2 from the germline V gene are LNHDA and SQIVND (reference sequence). This CDR3 is built from 15 residues. V lost 3 bases and J 10 bases, leaving 18 bases between the germline ends. The DNA for the CDR3 is TGTGCCAGTAGTATGAGGTTGGGGCTAACTCTGGAGCTGTTTTTT. It codes for CASSMRLGLTLELFF.

In DNA, the CDR3 is TGTGCCAGCAGCCTAATCCATGGGGGATCCTACAATGAGCAGTTCTTC. Its translation is CASSLIHGGSYNEQFF. The rearrangement links TRBV11-3 to TRBJ2-1; D may correspond to TRBD1 or TRBD2 (5 bases each). With 5 bases removed from V and 1 base from J, the gap between germline ends came to 15 bases. CDR3 length equals 16 residues. Looked up from germline, CDR1 is SGHNT and CDR2 is YENEEA.

The chain has TRBV6-6 and TRBJ1-1; tentative D call: TRBD1 (6 bases). V lost 6 bases and J lost 4, with 15 bases in between. The CDR3 extends over 14 amino acids. Germline V gene data show CDR1 as MNHNY and CDR2 as SVGAGI (reference sequence). CDR3 sequence: CASSSTTGSTEAFF. For the CDR3, the DNA is TGTGCCAGCAGCTCAACAACAGGGAGCACTGAAGCTTTCTTT.

The chain is built from TRBV7-9 and TRBJ1-5, with 9 bases lining up with TRBD1. The CDR3 is 14 residues long. In germline, CDR1 is SEHNR, CDR2 FQNEAQ (reference sequence). V lost 5 bases to trimming and J lost 6 bases; unmatched junction nucleotides: 5. The CDR3 protein is CASSEGTGFQPQHF. CDR3 in DNA: TGTGCCAGCAGCGAAGGGACAGGGTTTCAGCCCCAGCATTTT.

The rearrangement uses TRBV7-2 and TRBJ1-5; perhaps TRBD1 as D (6 bases). Germline CDR1 and CDR2: SGHTA and FQGNSA. V gave up 1 base and J gave up 6 bases, with 16 bases separating them. The CDR3 runs to 16 residues. For the CDR3, the DNA is TGTGCCAGCAGCTTAGGGCAGGGGATGGGTGGTCAGCCCCAGCATTTT. Translating it yields CASSLGQGMGGQPQHF. Looking up the rest from reference TRBV7-2 and TRBJ1-5 gives the full variable domain: GAGVSQSPSNKVTEKGKDVELRCDPISGHTALYWYRQSLGQGLEFLIYFQGNSAPDKSGLPSDRFSAERTGGSVSTLTIQRTQQEDSAVYLCASSLGQGMGGQPQHFGDGTRLSIL.

The chain is built from TRBV27 and TRBJ1-1; 7 bases align to TRBD1. The germline V gene has CDR1 MNHEY and CDR2 SMNVEV (reference sequence). CDR3 length: 12 amino acids. V shed 8 bases and J 3 bases; nucleotides not matched to a gene: 3. CDR3 nucleotide sequence: TGTGCCAGCGGGGACAGAGACACTGAAGCTTTCTTT. Its protein is CASGDRDTEAFF.